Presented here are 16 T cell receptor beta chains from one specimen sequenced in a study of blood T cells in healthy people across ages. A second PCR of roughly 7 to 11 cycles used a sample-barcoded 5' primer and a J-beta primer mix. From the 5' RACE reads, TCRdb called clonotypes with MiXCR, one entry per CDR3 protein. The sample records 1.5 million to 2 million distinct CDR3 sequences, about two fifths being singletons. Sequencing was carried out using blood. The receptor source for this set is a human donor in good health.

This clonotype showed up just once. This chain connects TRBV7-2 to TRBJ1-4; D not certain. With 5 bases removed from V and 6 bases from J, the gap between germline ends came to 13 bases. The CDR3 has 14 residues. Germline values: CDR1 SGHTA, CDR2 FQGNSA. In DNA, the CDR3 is TGTGCCAGCAGCAGAGCCGGCGATCATGAAAAACTGTTTTTT. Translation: CASSRAGDHEKLFF.

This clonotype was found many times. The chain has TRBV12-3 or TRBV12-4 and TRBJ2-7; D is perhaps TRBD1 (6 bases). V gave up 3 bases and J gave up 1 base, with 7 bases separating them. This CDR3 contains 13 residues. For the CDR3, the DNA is TGTGCCAGCAGTTTTGGACAGTCCTACGAGCAGTACTTC. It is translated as CASSFGQSYEQYF.

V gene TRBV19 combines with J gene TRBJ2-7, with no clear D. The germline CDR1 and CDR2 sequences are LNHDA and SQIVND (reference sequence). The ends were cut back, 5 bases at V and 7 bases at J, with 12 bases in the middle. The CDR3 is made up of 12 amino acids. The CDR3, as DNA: TGTGCCAGTAGTCGCGGCGTTGGGGAGCAGTACTTC. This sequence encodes CASSRGVGEQYF.

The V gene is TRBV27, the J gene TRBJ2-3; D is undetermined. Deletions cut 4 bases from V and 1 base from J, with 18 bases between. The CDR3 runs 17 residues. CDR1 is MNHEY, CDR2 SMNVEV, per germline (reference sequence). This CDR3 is CASSSHLSSRGTDTQYF. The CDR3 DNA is TGTGCCAGCAGTTCCCATCTTTCTAGTAGGGGCACAGATACGCAGTATTTT.

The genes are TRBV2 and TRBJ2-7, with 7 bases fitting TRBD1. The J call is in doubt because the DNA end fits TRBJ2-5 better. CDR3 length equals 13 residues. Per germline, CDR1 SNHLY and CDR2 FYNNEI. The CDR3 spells CASKSRQGGTQYF. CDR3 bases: TGTGCCAGCAAATCTAGACAGGGCGGGACCCAGTACTTC.

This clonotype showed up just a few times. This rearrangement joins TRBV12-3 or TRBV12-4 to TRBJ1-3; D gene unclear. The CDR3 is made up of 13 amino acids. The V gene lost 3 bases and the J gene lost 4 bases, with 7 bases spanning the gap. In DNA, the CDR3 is TGTGCCAGCAGTTTTGGTGCGGGAAACACCATATATTTT. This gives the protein CASSFGAGNTIYF.

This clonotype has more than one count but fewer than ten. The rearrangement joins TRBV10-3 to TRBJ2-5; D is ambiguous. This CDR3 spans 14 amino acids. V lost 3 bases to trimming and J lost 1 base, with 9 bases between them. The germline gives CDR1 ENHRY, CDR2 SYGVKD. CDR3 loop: CAISDGSAQETQYF. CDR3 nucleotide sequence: TGTGCCATCAGTGATGGTTCAGCCCAAGAGACCCAGTACTTC.

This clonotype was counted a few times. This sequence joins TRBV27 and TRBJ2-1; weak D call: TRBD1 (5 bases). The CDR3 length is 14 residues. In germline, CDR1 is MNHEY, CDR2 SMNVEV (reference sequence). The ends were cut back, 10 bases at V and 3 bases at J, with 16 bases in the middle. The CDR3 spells CATRSGSVYNEQFF. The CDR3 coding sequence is TGTGCCACCCGATCAGGGTCGGTCTACAATGAGCAGTTCTTC.

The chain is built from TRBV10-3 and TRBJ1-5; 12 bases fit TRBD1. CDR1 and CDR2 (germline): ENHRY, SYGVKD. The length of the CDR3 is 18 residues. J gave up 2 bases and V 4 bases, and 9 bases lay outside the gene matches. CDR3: CAISGAPGQGARNQPQHF. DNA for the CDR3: TGTGCCATCAGTGGAGCTCCGGGACAGGGGGCGCGCAATCAGCCCCAGCATTTT.

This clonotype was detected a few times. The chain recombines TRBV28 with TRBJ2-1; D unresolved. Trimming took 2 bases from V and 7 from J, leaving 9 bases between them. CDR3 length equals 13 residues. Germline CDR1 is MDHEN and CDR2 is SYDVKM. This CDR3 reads CASSLPDLNEQFF. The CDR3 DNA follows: TGTGCCAGCAGTTTACCGGACCTTAATGAGCAGTTCTTC.

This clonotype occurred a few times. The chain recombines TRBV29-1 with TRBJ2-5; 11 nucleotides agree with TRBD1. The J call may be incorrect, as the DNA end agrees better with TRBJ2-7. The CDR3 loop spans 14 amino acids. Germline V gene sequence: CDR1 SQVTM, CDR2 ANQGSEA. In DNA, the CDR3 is TGCAGCGTTGCTTCCGGGACAGGGGGCTACGAGCAGTACTTC. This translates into CSVASGTGGYEQYF.

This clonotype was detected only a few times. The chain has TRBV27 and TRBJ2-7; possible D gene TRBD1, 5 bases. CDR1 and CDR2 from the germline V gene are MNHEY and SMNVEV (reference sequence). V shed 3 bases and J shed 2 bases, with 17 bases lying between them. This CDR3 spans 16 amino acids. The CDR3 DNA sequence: TGTGCCAGCAGTTTCTCCAAGGGGTCCCGAACCTACGAGCAGTACTTC. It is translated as CASSFSKGSRTYEQYF.

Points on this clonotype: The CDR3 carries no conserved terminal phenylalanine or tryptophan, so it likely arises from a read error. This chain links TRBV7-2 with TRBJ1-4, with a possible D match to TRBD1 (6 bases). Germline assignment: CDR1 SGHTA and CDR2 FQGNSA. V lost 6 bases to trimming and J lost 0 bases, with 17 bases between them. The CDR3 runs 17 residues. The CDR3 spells CASRERRGGSTNEKLFC. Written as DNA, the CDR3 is TGTGCCAGCAGAGAGAGGCGCGGGGGCTCAACTAATGAAAAACTGTTTTGT.

The CDR3 protein is CASSPLSGTTNQETQYF. The CDR3 DNA reads as TGTGCCAGCAGCCCTCTTTCCGGGACTACCAACCAAGAGACCCAGTACTTC. V and J are TRBV6-6 and TRBJ2-5; TRBD2 matches at 7 bases. Germline loops: CDR1 MNHNY, CDR2 SVGAGI (reference sequence). This CDR3 has 17 amino acids. The V gene end was trimmed by 6 bases and the J gene end by 0 bases; junction bases not matched to a gene: 13.

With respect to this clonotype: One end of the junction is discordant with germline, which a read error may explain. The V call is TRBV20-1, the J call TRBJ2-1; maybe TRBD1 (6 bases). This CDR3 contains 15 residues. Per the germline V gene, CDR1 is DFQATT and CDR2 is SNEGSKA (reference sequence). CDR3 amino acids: CSARSPGTNRNEQFF. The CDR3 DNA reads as TGTAGTGCTAGATCACCCGGGACAAACAGGAATGAGCAGTTCTTC.

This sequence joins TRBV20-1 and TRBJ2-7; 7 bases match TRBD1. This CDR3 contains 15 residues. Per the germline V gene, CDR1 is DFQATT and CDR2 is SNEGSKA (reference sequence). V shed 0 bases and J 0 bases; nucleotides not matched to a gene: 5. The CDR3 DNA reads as TGCAGTGCTAGAGAACCGGGACAGTCCTCCTACGAGCAGTACTTC. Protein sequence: CSAREPGQSSYEQYF.